This T cell receptor (beta chain) was retrieved from a study of cytomegalovirus exposure and HLA in healthy donors. Turning to the study itself: The approximately 120 validation repertoires were produced on the same platform as the 550 to 700 repertoires of the first cohort. This was reported in a later analysis. The study, taken as a whole, reports: About 180 TCR beta chains were listed as cytomegalovirus-associated. The finding came from a later analysis; first-cohort TCR clusters tended to co-occur in the approximately 120 validation repertoires. There were some public TCRs occurring in many donors, but most TCR sequences were rare.

A word on this clone: What it recognizes is unknown.

Unmatched junction bases numbered 5, after V lost 4 bases and J lost 4 bases. Per germline, CDR1 SGHRS and CDR2 YFSETQ. The CDR3 spans 15 residues. Assay: immunoSEQ multiplex PCR; the TCRdb copy retains only in-frame clones and omits some. The table records under 300,000 clones, around 91% of them present only once. This sequence originates from a woman aged 18 to 35 in good health and CMV-seronegative. Sequenced sample: PBMCs. The V and J genes are TRBV5-1 and TRBJ2-2; 9 bases fit TRBD1. In DNA form, the CDR3 reads TGCGCCAGCAGCCTAGGGACAGGGACCACCGGGGAGCTGTTTTTT. It yields the protein CASSLGTGTTGELFF. Complete variable domain (other parts from reference TRBV5-1 and TRBJ2-2): KAGVTQTPRYLIKTRGQQVTLSCSPISGHRSVSWYQQTPGQGLQFLFEYFSETQRNKGNFPGRFSGRQFSNSRSEMNVSTLELGDSALYLCASSLGTGTTGELFFGEGSRLTVL.